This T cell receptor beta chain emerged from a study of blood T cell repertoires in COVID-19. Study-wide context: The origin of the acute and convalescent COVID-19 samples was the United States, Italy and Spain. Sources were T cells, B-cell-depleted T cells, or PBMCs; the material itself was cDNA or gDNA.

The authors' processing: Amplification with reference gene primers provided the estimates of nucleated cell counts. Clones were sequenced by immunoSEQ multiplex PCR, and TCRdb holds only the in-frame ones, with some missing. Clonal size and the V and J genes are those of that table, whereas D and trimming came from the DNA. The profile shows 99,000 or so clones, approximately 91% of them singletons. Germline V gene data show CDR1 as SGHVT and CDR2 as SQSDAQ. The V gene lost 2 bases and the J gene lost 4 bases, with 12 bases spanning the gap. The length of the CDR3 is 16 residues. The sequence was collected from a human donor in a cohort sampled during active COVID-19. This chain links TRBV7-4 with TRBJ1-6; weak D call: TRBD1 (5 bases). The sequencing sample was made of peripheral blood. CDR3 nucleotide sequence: TGTGCCAGCAGCTTAAACGGGGGTGTTTATAATTCACCCCTCCACTTT. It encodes CASSLNGGVYNSPLHF.